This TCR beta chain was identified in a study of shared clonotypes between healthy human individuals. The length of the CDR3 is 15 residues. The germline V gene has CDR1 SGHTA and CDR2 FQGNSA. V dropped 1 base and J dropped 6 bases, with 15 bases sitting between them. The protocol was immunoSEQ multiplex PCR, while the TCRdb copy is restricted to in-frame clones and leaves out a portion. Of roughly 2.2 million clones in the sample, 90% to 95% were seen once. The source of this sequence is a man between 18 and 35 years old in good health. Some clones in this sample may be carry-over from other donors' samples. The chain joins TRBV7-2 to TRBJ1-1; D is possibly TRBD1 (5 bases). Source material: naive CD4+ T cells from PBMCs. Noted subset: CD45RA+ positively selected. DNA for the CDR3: TGTGCCAGCAGCTTAGGCGCGGGGGTCAGGGCTGAAGCTTTCTTT. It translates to CASSLGAGVRAEAFF.